This is a list of T cell receptor beta chains from one sample in a study of blood T cells in healthy people across ages. MiXCR, applied by TCRdb to the 5' RACE reads, yields one record per CDR3 protein. The sample carries approximately 770,000 distinct CDR3 sequences, 55% to 75% recorded once. Sequenced material: blood. All receptors derive from a man younger than 45 in good health. Both conserved end residues are part of each CDR3. The order of the fields is CDR3 length, J gene, clone size, V gene, D gene, CDR3 protein, CDR3 DNA. A D gene is named only where the DNA matches it firmly. A row's size may be missing; if present it is once, few, many or a size class.

13	TRBJ1-2	NA	TRBV21-1	NA	CASSWAGNYGYTF	TGTGCCAGCAGCTGGGCAGGCAACTATGGCTACACCTTC
13	TRBJ2-3	NA	TRBV15	NA	CATSSRATDTQYF	TGTGCCACCAGCAGTAGGGCCACAGATACGCAGTATTTT
15	TRBJ2-5	NA	TRBV18	NA	CASPPPSGSGETQYF	TGTGCCAGCCCACCACCTTCAGGGTCGGGGGAGACCCAGTACTTC
15	TRBJ2-7	few	TRBV7-2	TRBD2	CASSPVVGGPYEQYF	TGTGCCAGCAGCCCAGTGGTGGGAGGGCCCTACGAGCAGTACTTC
15	TRBJ2-6	NA	TRBV20-1	NA	CSAPRQVTGANVPTF	TGCAGTGCTCCCCGACAGGTCACTGGGGCCAACGTCCCGACTTTC
16	TRBJ1-5	NA	TRBV27	TRBD1	CASSPSTGESNQPQHF	TGTGCCAGCAGTCCTTCGACAGGGGAGAGCAATCAGCCCCAGCATTTT
15	TRBJ2-1	few	TRBV5-1	NA	CASSLEGGGGRMQFF	TGCGCCAGCAGCTTGGAAGGCGGGGGCGGACGCATGCAGTTCTTC
16	TRBJ2-7	few	TRBV7-9	TRBD1	CASSLARAGGEDEQYF	TGTGCCAGCAGCTTAGCGCGGGCAGGGGGCGAGGACGAGCAGTACTTC
15	TRBJ2-7	NA	TRBV20-1	NA	CSAFSARIPSYEQYF	TGCAGTGCTTTTAGCGCGAGGATCCCCTCCTACGAGCAGTACTTC
13	TRBJ2-7	NA	TRBV19	TRBD1	CATSGTGQREQYF	TGTGCCACGTCGGGGACAGGGCAAAGGGAGCAGTACTTC
15	TRBJ1-1	NA	TRBV24-1	NA	CATRAEAIWNTEAFF	TGTGCCACCAGGGCAGAGGCAATTTGGAACACTGAAGCTTTCTTT
15	TRBJ1-4	NA	TRBV19	TRBD1	CASRRTGGGSWKLFF	TGTGCCAGTAGGCGAACAGGGGGCGGATCGTGGAAACTGTTTTTT
14	TRBJ2-1	NA	TRBV14	NA	CASSRTGRANEQFF	TGTGCCAGCAGCCGAACGGGACGGGCTAATGAGCAGTTCTTC
15	TRBJ2-7	few	TRBV12-3/TRBV12-4	NA	CASSFFAGPSYEQYF	TGTGCCAGCAGTTTTTTTGCGGGCCCCTCCTACGAGCAGTACTTC
13	TRBJ2-1	NA	TRBV12-5	TRBD2	CASGGGSVNEQFF	TGTGCTAGTGGGGGGGGGTCAGTCAATGAGCAGTTCTTT